Listed below are T cell receptor beta chains from one sample, sequenced in a study of blood T cell repertoires in COVID-19. Profiled with immunoSEQ multiplex PCR; TCRdb holds only in-frame clones, not every one. Among roughly 250,000 clones listed, approximately 89% were seen once. The sequencing sample was made of PBMCs or T cells enriched from blood (not recorded which). These receptors came from a woman in her thirties or forties with acute COVID-19. Both conserved end residues are part of each CDR3. Each record gives: CDR3 length, clone size, J gene, D gene, V gene, CDR3 protein, CDR3 DNA. A D gene is named only where the DNA matches it firmly. Clone size is stated in some rows and not others, as once, few, many or a class when expanded.

12 few TRBJ1-2 NA TRBV11-2 CASSSQGRGYTF TGTGCCAGCAGCTCTCAGGGGCGGGGCTACACCTTC
13 NA TRBJ1-2 NA TRBV30 CAWSTTTGYGYTF TGTGCCTGGAGTACAACCACGGGCTATGGCTACACCTTC
17 NA TRBJ2-1 TRBD2 TRBV3-1/TRBV3-2 CASSQTSAGVQTAEQFF TGTGCCAGCAGCCAAACGTCAGCGGGAGTCCAAACGGCGGAGCAGTTCTTC
16 NA TRBJ2-1 NA TRBV18 CASDRGAGSSYNEQFF TGTGCCAGCGACAGGGGAGCGGGGTCCTCCTACAATGAGCAGTTCTTC
14 NA TRBJ2-5 NA TRBV30 CAWNQYRVQETQYF TGTGCCTGGAACCAATACAGGGTCCAAGAGACCCAGTACTTC
13 few TRBJ2-1 NA TRBV12-5 CASGPGTGDEQFF TGTGCTAGTGGTCCAGGAACGGGAGATGAGCAGTTCTTC
18 NA TRBJ1-1 TRBD1 TRBV19 CASSIEGGAIVANTEAFF TGTGCCAGTAGTATAGAAGGGGGCGCGATTGTCGCGAACACTGAAGCTTTCTTT
13 few TRBJ2-7 NA TRBV7-6 CASSLAEGSEQYF TGTGCCAGCAGCTTAGCGGAGGGATCCGAGCAGTACTTC
19 NA TRBJ1-5 TRBD1 TRBV4-1 CASSQPGQHRGLGNQPQHF TGCGCCAGCAGCCAACCCGGCCAGCACAGGGGGCTCGGCAATCAGCCCCAGCATTTT
16 once TRBJ1-3 TRBD1 TRBV7-8 CASSLRGTGRGNTIYF TGTGCCAGCAGCCTCAGGGGGACAGGGAGGGGAAACACCATATATTTT
16 NA TRBJ1-3 NA TRBV5-6 CASSLVGVDSGNTIYF TGTGCCAGCAGCTTGGTAGGGGTCGACTCTGGAAACACCATATATTTT
18 NA TRBJ2-3 NA TRBV24-1 CATSDPPVGGLSTDTQYF TGTGCCACCAGTGATCCTCCGGTAGGAGGCCTTAGCACAGATACGCAGTATTTT
17 NA TRBJ2-5 NA TRBV3-1/TRBV3-2 CASSQLPTLTFQETQYF TGTGCCAGCAGCCAACTCCCGACTCTAACCTTCCAAGAGACCCAGTACTTC
15 NA TRBJ1-3 TRBD1 TRBV4-2 CASSLDRGGGNTIYF TGTGCCAGCAGCTTAGACAGGGGAGGGGGAAACACCATATATTTT
13 NA TRBJ1-2 NA TRBV19 CASSRQGSYGYTF TGTGCCAGTAGTAGGCAGGGAAGCTATGGCTACACCTTC
16 NA TRBJ1-4 NA TRBV19 CASSAPGRGGREKLFF TGTGCCAGTAGTGCTCCCGGACGGGGGGGTAGAGAAAAACTGTTTTTT
17 NA TRBJ2-3 TRBD1 TRBV3-1/TRBV3-2 CASSQTLDRGQTDTQYF TGTGCCAGCAGCCAAACACTCGACAGGGGGCAAACAGATACGCAGTATTTT
16 NA TRBJ2-7 NA TRBV21-1 CASSNRAGFTNYEQYF TGTGCCAGCAGCAATCGGGCGGGATTTACTAACTACGAGCAGTACTTC
14 NA TRBJ2-7 NA TRBV5-1 CASSLIPGAYEQYF TGCGCCAGCAGCTTGATTCCGGGAGCCTACGAGCAGTACTTC
17 NA TRBJ2-1 TRBD2 TRBV5-1 CASSGGLAGDPWHEQFF TGCGCCAGCAGCGGAGGACTAGCGGGAGATCCCTGGCATGAGCAGTTCTTC
16 NA TRBJ2-1 NA TRBV4-1 CASSQDSGVSYNEQFF TGCGCCAGCAGCCAGGACAGCGGGGTCTCCTACAATGAGCAGTTCTTC
15 NA TRBJ1-5 TRBD1 TRBV28 CASSLSGQGGQPQHF TGTGCCAGCAGTTTATCTGGACAGGGGGGTCAGCCCCAGCATTTT
13 NA TRBJ1-1 NA TRBV7-9 CASSLGGATEAFF TGTGCCAGCAGCCTGGGAGGGGCTACTGAAGCTTTCTTT
15 NA TRBJ2-1 TRBD2 TRBV24-1 CATSRLAGGYNEQFF TGTGCCACCAGTAGGCTAGCGGGAGGGTACAATGAGCAGTTCTTC
15 NA TRBJ1-3 TRBD1 TRBV27 CASSRQGGSGNTIYF TGTGCCAGCAGTAGACAGGGGGGCTCTGGAAACACCATATATTTT
17 NA TRBJ2-5 TRBD1 TRBV7-2 CASSSPRDRGSQETQYF TGTGCCAGCAGCTCCCCCCGGGACAGGGGGTCCCAAGAGACCCAGTACTTC
15 NA TRBJ2-1 TRBD2 TRBV7-2 CASSPGLAGYNEQFF TGTGCCAGCAGCCCGGGACTAGCGGGCTACAATGAGCAGTTCTTC
14 few TRBJ2-5 TRBD1 TRBV5-4 CASSPGGSEETQYF TGTGCCAGCAGCCCAGGGGGCAGTGAGGAGACCCAGTACTTC
16 NA TRBJ2-5 NA TRBV6-5 CASSYASEGAGETQYF TGTGCCAGCAGTTACGCCTCCGAGGGGGCGGGGGAGACCCAGTACTTC
15 NA TRBJ1-1 TRBD1 TRBV7-9 CASRTTGVVNTEAFF TGTGCCAGCAGGACTACAGGGGTCGTGAACACTGAAGCTTTCTTT
15 NA TRBJ1-1 TRBD1 TRBV7-9 CASSSQGAWNTEAFF TGTGCCAGCAGCTCACAGGGGGCTTGGAACACTGAAGCTTTCTTT